This T cell receptor beta chain is drawn from a study of persistence of HIV-infected CD4 T cells. Regarding this clone: The antigen is unknown.

This was the immunoSEQ version 4 assay in survey mode. The data were produced by immunoSEQ multiplex PCR, yet TCRdb's version contains in-frame clones alone and is incomplete. This sample carries about 5,300 clones, roughly 60% of them seen once, and the ten largest clones take 40%. The stimulus was lysate of CMV-infected fibroblasts, about 11 ug/mL. CD4+ T cells upregulating both CD40 ligand and CD69 were sorted as responding cells. CD8+ T cells were removed from PBMCs prior to stimulation. The CDR3 is made up of 15 amino acids. Trimming left V 5 bases short and J 3 bases short, with 14 bases between. Germline V gene data show CDR1 as LNHDA and CDR2 as SQIVND (reference sequence).

This specimen consisted of CD4+ T cells sorted from PBMCs after roughly 20-hour stimulation, obtained from a patient who received antiretroviral therapy. The chain couples TRBV19 to TRBJ1-5; D not certain. This sequence originates from an adult man with HIV who was CMV-seropositive. DNA for the CDR3: TGTGCCAGTAGTTCGATAGACACGCTCAATCAGCCCCAGCATTTT. It codes for CASSSIDTLNQPQHF.